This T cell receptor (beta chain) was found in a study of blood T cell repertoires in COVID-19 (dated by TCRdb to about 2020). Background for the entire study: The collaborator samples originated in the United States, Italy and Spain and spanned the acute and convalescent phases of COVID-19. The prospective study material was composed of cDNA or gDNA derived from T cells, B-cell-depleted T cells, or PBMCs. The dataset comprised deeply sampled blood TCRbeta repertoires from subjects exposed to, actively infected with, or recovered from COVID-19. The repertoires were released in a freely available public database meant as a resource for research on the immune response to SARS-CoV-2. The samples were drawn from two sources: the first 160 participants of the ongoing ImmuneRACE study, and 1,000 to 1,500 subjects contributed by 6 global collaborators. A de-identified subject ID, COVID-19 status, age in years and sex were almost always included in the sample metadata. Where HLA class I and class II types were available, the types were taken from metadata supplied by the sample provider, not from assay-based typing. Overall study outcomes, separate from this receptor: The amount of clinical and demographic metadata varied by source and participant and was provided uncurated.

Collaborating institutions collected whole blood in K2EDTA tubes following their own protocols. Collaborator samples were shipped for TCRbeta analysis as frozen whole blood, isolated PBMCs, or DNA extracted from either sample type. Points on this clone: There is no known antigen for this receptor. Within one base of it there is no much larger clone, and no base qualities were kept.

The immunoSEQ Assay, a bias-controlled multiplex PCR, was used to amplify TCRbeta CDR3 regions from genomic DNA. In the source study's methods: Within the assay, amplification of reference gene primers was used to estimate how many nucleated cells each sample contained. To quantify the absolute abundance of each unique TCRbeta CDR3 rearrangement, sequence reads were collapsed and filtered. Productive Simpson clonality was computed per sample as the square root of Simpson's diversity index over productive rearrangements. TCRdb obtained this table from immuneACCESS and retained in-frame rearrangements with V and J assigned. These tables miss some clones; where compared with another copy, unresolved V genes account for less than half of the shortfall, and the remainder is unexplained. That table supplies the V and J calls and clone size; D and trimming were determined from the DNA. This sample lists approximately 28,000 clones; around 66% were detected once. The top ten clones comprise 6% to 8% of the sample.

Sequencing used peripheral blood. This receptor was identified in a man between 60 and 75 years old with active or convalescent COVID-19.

The DNA sequence is given as TGTGCCAGCAGCTTGGGGACAGTCCCATTGATCGGGGAAAAACTGTTTTTT. Translated, it gives CASSLGTVPLIGEKLFF. Recombination linked TRBV7-8 to TRBJ1-4, with 7 bases in between that match TRBD1. Compared with germline, V lacks 3 bases and J lacks 8 bases; bases without a gene match: 15. CDR1 and CDR2, per the germline V gene, are SGHVS and FQNEAQ. The CDR3 holds 17 amino acids from the cysteine to the phenylalanine. The sequence is cut down to CDR3 DNA, 51 bases in frame from base 1.